Sequencing of this TCR beta chain was carried out in a study of radiotherapy plus CTLA-4 blockade in lung cancer. Study at large: Overall, 15% to 20% of patients showed an objective response, while 31% attained disease control.

Turning to this clone: Its antigen is as yet unknown.

Measured with immunoSEQ multiplex PCR; TCRdb has only the in-frame clones, and not every one. The data hold about 24,000 clones, with over 55% observed a single time. General study points: In blood, tumor-derived TCR clones expanded after radiotherapy plus ipilimumab.

The sample consisted of peripheral blood, taken from a patient treated with radiotherapy plus ipilimumab. This sequence originates from a human donor with non-small cell lung cancer whose response to radiotherapy plus ipilimumab could not be evaluated.

DNA for the CDR3: TGTGCCTGGAATAGCGGGAGGGTCCCGACGCAGTATTTT. This gives the protein CAWNSGRVPTQYF. The chain couples TRBV30 to TRBJ2-3; TRBD2 matches at 11 bases. This CDR3 is 13 amino acids long. Germline V CDR1 and CDR2: GTSNPN, SVGIG (reference sequence). The junction had 6 bases not matched to a gene; V was cut back by 4 bases and J by 9 bases.